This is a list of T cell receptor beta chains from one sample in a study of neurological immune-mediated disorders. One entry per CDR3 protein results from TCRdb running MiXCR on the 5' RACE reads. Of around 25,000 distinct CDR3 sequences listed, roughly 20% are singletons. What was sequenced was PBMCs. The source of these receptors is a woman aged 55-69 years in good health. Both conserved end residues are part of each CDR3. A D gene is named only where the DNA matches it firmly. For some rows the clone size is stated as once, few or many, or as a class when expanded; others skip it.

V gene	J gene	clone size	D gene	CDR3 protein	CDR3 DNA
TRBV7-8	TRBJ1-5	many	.	CASSQTQGYGNQPQHF	TGTGCCAGCAGCCAGACACAGGGTTATGGCAATCAGCCCCAGCATTTT
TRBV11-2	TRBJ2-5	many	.	CASSLDWGETQYF	TGTGCCAGCAGCTTAGATTGGGGGGAGACCCAGTACTTC
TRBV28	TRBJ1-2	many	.	CASAGQAYGYTF	TGTGCCAGCGCAGGGCAGGCCTATGGCTACACCTTC
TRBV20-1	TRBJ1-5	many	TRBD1	CSASVGTAFSNQPQHF	TGCAGTGCTAGCGTAGGGACAGCCTTTAGCAATCAGCCCCAGCATTTT
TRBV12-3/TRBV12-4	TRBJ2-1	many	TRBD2	CASSLRVGLAGANEQFF	TGTGCCAGCAGTTTGCGGGTAGGTCTAGCGGGAGCCAATGAGCAGTTCTTC
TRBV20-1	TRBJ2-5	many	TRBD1	CSALQRDRESF	TGCAGTGCTCTACAGCGGGACAGGGAGTCGTTC
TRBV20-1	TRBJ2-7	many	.	CSAREIGHAYEQYF	TGCAGTGCTAGAGAGATAGGGCACGCATACGAGCAGTACTTC
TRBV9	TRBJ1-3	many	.	CASSVQGMSGNTIYF	TGTGCCAGCAGCGTACAGGGGATGTCTGGAAACACCATATATTTT
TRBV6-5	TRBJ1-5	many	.	CASSYGGTQPQHF	TGTGCCAGCAGTTACGGCGGGACACAGCCCCAGCATTTT
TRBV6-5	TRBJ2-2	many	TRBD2	CASSLSGNMGTGELFF	TGTGCCAGCAGTCTTAGCGGGAATATGGGGACCGGGGAGCTGTTTTTT
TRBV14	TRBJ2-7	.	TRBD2	CASSQGSGRKYF	TGTGCCAGCAGCCAAGGTAGCGGGAGGAAATACTTC
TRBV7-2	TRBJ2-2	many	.	CASSTDTTNTGELFF	TGTGCCAGCAGCACGGACACAACGAACACCGGGGAGCTGTTTTTT
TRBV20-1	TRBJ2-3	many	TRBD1	CSTRDRATTDTQYF	TGCAGTACAAGGGACAGGGCTACCACAGATACGCAGTATTTT
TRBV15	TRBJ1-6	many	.	CATSRGASYSYNSPLHF	TGTGCCACCAGCAGAGGGGCCAGCTACTCCTATAATTCACCCCTCCACTTT
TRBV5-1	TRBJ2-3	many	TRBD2	CASSLAGRMDTQYF	TGCGCCAGCAGCTTAGCGGGACGTATGGATACGCAGTATTTT
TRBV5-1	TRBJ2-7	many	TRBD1	CASSRDRGNEQYF	TGCGCCAGCAGCCGGGACAGGGGGAACGAGCAGTACTTC
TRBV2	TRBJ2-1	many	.	CASRWGSYNEQFF	TGTGCCAGCCGTTGGGGCTCCTACAATGAGCAGTTCTTC
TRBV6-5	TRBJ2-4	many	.	CASSPQPGTGGQYF	TGTGCCAGCAGTCCTCAACCCGGGACTGGGGGACAGTACTTC
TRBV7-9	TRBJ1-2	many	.	CASSASGGGYGYTF	TGTGCCAGCAGCGCCTCCGGGGGCGGCTATGGCTACACCTTC
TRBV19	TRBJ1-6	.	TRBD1	CASSGTVNSPLHF	TGTGCCAGTAGTGGGACAGTTAATTCACCCCTCCACTTT
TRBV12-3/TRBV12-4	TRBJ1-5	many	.	CASVRTVNQPQHF	TGTGCCAGCGTCCGGACGGTCAATCAGCCCCAGCATTTT
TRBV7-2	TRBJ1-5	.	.	CVSSPQKGQPQHF	TGTGTCAGCAGCCCCCAGAAGGGGCAGCCCCAGCATTTT
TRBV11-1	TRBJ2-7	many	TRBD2	CANSPTSGRSHEQYF	TGTGCCAACAGCCCCACTAGCGGGAGATCCCACGAGCAGTACTTC
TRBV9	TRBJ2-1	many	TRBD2	CASSVALSGGRYNEQFF	TGTGCCAGCAGCGTAGCTCTCAGCGGGGGGCGATACAATGAGCAGTTCTTC
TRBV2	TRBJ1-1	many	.	CASSDGRRGNTEAFF	TGTGCCAGCAGTGACGGCAGGAGAGGGAACACTGAAGCTTTCTTT
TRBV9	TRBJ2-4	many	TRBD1	CASSVGTGINIQYF	TGTGCCAGCAGCGTAGGGACAGGGATAAACATTCAGTACTTC
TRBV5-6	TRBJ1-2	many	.	CASSWTAHYGYTF	TGTGCCAGCAGCTGGACAGCCCACTATGGCTACACCTTC
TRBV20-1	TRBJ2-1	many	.	CSASRGANEQFF	TGCAGTGCTAGTAGGGGGGCGAATGAGCAGTTCTTC
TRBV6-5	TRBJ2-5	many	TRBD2	CASSYLLVTSGRETQYF	TGTGCCAGCAGTTACCTACTCGTGACTAGCGGGAGAGAGACCCAGTACTTC
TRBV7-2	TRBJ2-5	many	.	CASSPWETQYF	TGTGCCAGCAGCCCCTGGGAGACCCAGTACTTC
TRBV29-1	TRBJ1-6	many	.	CSVLTGTHNSPLHF	TGCAGCGTACTGACGGGGACGCATAATTCACCCCTCCACTTT
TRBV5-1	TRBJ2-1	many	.	CASSLFSDGPYNEQFF	TGCGCCAGCAGCTTGTTTTCGGACGGGCCCTACAATGAGCAGTTCTTC
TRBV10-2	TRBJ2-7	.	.	CASGGRDGFSQQYF	TGCGCCAGCGGTGGGCGGGATGGTTTCTCGCAGCAGTACTTC
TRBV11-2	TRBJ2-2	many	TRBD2	CASSYSSGGTFTGELFF	TGTGCCAGCAGCTACTCTAGCGGGGGGACCTTCACCGGGGAGCTGTTTTTT
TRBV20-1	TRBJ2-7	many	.	CSAYGISSYEQYF	TGCAGTGCTTACGGGATCTCCTCCTACGAGCAGTACTTC
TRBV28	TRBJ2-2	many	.	CASSLRPGRLNTGELFF	TGTGCCAGCAGTTTACGCCCGGGGCGGTTGAACACCGGGGAGCTGTTTTTT
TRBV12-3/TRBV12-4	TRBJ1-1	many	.	CASSFSHRGSGEAFF	TGTGCCAGCAGTTTCTCTCACAGAGGTTCAGGTGAAGCTTTCTTT
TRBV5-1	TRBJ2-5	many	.	CASSSGTREETQYF	TGCGCCAGCAGCTCCGGGACGAGAGAAGAGACCCAGTACTTC
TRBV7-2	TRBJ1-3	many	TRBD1	CASSPGTGGAFAGNTIYF	TGTGCCAGCAGCCCAGGGACAGGGGGCGCGTTTGCTGGAAACACCATATATTTT
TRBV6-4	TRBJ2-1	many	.	CASSKGSYNEQFF	TGTGCCAGCTCTAAGGGCTCCTACAATGAGCAGTTCTTC
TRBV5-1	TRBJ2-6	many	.	CASSQGTGDPGANVLTF	TGCGCCAGCAGTCAGGGGACGGGGGATCCTGGGGCCAACGTCCTGACTTTC
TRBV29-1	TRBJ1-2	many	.	CSAVPREAGYTF	TGCAGCGCCGTCCCACGGGAGGCTGGCTACACCTTC
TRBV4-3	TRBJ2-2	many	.	CASSQEYTGELFF	TGCGCCAGCAGCCAAGAATACACCGGGGAGCTGTTTTTT
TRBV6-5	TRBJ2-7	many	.	CASSSIRVPSYEQYF	TGTGCCAGCAGTTCGATAAGGGTCCCCTCCTACGAGCAGTACTTC